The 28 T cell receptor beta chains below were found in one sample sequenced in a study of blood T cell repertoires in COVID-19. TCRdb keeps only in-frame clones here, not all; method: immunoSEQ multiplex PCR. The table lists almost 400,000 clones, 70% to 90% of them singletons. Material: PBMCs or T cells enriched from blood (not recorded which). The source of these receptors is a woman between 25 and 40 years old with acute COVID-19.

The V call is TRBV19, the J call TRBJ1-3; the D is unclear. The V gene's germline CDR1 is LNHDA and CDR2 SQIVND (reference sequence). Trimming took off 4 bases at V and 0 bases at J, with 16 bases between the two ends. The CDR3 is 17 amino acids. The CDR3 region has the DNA TGTGCCAGTAGTACCCACGGTCCGGGGAGCTCTGGAAACACCATATATTTT. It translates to CASSTHGPGSSGNTIYF.

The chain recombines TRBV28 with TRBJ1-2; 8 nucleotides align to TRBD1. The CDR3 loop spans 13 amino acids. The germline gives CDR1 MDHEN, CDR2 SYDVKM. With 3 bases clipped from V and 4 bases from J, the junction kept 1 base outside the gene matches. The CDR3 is CASSLTGVYGYTF. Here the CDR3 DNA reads TGTGCCAGCAGTTTGACAGGGGTCTATGGCTACACCTTC.

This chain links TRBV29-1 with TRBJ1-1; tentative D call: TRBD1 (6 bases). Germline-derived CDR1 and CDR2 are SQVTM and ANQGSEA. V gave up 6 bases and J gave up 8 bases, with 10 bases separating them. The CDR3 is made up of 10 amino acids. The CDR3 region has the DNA TGCAGCGTGCGGACAGCGGAAGCTTTCTTT. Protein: CSVRTAEAFF.

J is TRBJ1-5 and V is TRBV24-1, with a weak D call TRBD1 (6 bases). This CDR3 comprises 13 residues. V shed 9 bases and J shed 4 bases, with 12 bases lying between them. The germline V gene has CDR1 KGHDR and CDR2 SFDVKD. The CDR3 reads CATQRGGNQPQHF. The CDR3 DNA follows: TGTGCCACCCAAAGGGGGGGTAATCAGCCCCAGCATTTT.

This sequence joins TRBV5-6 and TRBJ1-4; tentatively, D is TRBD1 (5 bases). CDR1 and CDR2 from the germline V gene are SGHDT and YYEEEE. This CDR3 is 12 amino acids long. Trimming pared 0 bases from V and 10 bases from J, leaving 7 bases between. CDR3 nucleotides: TGTGCCAGCAGCTTGGTGGGGGGAAAACTGTTTTTT. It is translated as CASSLVGGKLFF.

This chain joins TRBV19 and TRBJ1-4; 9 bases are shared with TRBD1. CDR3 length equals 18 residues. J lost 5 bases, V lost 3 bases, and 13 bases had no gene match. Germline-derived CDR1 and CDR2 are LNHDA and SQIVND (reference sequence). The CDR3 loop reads CASSMGTGGEEVNEKLFF. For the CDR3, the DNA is TGTGCCAGTAGTATGGGAACAGGGGGCGAAGAAGTGAATGAAAAACTGTTTTTT.

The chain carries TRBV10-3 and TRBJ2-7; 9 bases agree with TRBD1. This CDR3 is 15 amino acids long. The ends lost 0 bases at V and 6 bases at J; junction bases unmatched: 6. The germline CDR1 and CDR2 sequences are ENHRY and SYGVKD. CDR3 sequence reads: CAISESRTGVSEQYF. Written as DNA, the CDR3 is TGTGCCATCAGTGAGTCCCGGACAGGGGTCTCCGAGCAGTACTTC.

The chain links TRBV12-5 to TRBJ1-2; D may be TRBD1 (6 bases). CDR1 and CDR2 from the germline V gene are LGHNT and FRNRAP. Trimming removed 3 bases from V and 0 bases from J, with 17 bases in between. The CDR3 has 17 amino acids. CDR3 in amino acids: CASGFYTKTGSNYGYTF. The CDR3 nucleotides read TGTGCTAGTGGTTTCTATACAAAGACAGGCTCTAACTATGGCTACACCTTC.

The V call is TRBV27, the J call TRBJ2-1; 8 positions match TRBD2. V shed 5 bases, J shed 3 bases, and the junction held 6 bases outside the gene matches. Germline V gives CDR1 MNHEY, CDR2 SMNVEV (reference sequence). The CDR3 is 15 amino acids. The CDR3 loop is CASSPFRGGYNEQFF. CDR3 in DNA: TGTGCCAGCAGTCCCTTTCGGGGGGGCTACAATGAGCAGTTCTTC.

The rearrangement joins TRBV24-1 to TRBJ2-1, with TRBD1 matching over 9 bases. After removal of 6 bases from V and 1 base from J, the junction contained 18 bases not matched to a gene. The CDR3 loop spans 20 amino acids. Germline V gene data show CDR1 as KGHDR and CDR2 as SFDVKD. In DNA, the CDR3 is TGTGCCACCAGTAGCTTCCCCGGGACAGGGCCCTCGGGGTCCTACAATGAGCAGTTCTTC. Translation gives CATSSFPGTGPSGSYNEQFF.

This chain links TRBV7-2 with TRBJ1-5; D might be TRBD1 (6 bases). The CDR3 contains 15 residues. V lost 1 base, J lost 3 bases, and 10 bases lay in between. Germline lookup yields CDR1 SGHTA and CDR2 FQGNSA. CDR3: CASSLESGDNQPQHF. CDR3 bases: TGTGCCAGCAGCTTAGAATCAGGGGACAATCAGCCCCAGCATTTT.

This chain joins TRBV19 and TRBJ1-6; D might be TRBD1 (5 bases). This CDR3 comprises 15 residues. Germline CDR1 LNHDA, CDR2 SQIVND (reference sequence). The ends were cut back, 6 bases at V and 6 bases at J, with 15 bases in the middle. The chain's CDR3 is CASRGEDRTNSPLHF. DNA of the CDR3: TGTGCCAGTAGAGGAGAAGACAGAACTAATTCACCCCTCCACTTT.

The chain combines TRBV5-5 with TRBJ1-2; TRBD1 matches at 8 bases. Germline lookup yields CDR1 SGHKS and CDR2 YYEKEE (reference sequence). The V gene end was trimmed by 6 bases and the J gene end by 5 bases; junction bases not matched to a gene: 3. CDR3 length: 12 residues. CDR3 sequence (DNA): TGTGCCAGCAAACAGGGGGAATATGGCTACACCTTC. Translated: CASKQGEYGYTF.

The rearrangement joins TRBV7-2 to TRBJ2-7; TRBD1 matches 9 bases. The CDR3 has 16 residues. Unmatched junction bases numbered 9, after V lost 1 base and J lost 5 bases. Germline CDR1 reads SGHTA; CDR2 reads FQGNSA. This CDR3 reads CASSLVSGTGLNEQYF. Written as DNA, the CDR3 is TGTGCCAGCAGCTTAGTATCCGGGACAGGGCTTAACGAGCAGTACTTC.

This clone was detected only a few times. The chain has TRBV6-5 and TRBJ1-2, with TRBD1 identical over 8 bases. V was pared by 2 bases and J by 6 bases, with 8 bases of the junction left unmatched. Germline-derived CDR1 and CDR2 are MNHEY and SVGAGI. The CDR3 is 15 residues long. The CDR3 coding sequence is TGTGCCAGCAGTTACGGGCAGGGGGCAATGGATGGCTACACCTTC. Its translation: CASSYGQGAMDGYTF.

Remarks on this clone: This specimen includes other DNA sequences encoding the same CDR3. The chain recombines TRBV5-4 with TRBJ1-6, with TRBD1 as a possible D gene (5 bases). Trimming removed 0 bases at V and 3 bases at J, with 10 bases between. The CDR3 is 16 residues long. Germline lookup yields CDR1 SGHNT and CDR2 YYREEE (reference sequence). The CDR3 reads CASSLVVGGYNSPLHF. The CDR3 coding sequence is TGTGCCAGCAGCTTGGTTGTGGGGGGCTATAATTCACCCCTCCACTTT.

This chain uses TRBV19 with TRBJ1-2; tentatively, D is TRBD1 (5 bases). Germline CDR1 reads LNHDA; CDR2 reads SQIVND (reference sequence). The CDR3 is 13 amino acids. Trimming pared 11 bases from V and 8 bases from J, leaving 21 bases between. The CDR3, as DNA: TGTGCCGCCCGAAGGGAAGGGGCGGGAGGCTACACCTTC. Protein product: CAARREGAGGYTF.

The DNA of the CDR3 is TGTGCCAGCAGCTTGGAGAGGGGGCTAGGCTACACCTTC. Encoded protein: CASSLERGLGYTF. This chain joins TRBV11-3 and TRBJ1-2; 7 nucleotides agree with TRBD1. CDR3 size: 13 residues. The V segment lost 3 bases and the J segment 8 bases; nucleotides outside the gene matches: 6. Germline CDR1 and CDR2: SGHNT and YENEEA.

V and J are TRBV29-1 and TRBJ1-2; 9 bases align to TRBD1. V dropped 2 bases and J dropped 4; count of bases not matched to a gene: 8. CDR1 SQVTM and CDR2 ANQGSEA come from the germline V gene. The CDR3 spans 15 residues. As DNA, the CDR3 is TGCAGCGTTGAAAACTACGACAGGGGGGTCTATGGCTACACCTTC. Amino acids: CSVENYDRGVYGYTF.

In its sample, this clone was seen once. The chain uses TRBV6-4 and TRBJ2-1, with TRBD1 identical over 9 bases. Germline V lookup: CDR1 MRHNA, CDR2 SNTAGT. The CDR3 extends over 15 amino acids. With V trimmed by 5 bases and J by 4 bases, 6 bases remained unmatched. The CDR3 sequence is CASSKRQGDYNEQFF. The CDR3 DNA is TGTGCCAGCAGTAAACGACAGGGGGATTACAATGAGCAGTTCTTC.

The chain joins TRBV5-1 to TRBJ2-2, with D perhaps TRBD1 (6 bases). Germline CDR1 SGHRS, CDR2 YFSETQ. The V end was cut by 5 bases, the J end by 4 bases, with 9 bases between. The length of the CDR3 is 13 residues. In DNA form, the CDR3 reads TGCGCCAGCAGGAGGGACATCACCGGGGAGCTGTTTTTT. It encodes CASRRDITGELFF.

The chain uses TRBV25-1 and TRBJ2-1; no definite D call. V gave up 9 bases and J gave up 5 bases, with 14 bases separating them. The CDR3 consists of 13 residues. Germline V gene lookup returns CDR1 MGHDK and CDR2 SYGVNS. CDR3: CARKGVGDNEQFF. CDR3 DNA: TGTGCCAGAAAAGGTGTAGGAGACAATGAGCAGTTCTTC.

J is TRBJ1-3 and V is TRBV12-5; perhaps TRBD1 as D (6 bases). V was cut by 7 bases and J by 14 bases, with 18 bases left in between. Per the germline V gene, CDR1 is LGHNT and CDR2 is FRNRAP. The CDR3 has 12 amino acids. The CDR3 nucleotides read TGTGCTAGTGCCCTACCACAGGGCATAGTATATTTT. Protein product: CASALPQGIVYF.

CDR3 in amino acids: CASSPPGEIAEAFF. The CDR3 nucleotides read TGCGCCAGCAGCCCCCCAGGGGAAATCGCTGAAGCTTTCTTT. The V and J genes are TRBV4-1 and TRBJ1-1, with D tentatively TRBD1 (6 bases). In germline, CDR1 is MGHRA, CDR2 YSYEKL. Trimming left V 4 bases short and J 6 bases short, with 15 bases between. The CDR3 length is 14 residues.

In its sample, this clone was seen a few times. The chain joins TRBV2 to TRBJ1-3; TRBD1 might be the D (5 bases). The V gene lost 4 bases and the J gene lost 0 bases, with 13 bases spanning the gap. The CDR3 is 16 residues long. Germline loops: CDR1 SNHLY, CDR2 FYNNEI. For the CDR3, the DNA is TGTGCCAGCAGTGTAAGACAGCTGATCTCTGGAAACACCATATATTTT. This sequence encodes CASSVRQLISGNTIYF.

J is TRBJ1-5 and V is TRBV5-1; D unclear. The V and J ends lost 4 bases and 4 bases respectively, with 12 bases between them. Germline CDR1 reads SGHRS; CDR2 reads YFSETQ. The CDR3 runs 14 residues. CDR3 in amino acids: CASSPTTGNQPQHF. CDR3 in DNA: TGCGCCAGCAGCCCGACAACTGGGAATCAGCCCCAGCATTTT. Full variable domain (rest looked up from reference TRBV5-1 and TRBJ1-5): KAGVTQTPRYLIKTRGQQVTLSCSPISGHRSVSWYQQTPGQGLQFLFEYFSETQRNKGNFPGRFSGRQFSNSRSEMNVSTLELGDSALYLCASSPTTGNQPQHFGDGTRLSIL.

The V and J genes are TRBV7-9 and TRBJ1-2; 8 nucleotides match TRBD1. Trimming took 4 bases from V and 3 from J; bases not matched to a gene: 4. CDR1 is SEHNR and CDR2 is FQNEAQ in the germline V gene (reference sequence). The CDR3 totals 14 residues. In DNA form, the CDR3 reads TGTGCCAGCAGCTCCCCGGACAGGGACTATGGCTACACCTTC. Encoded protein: CASSSPDRDYGYTF.

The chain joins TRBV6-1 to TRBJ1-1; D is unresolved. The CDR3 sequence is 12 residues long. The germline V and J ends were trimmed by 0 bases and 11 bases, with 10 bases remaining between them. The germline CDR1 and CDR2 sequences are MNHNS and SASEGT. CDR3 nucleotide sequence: TGTGCCAGCAGTGAAGCCGGAGTCCTGGCTTTCTTT. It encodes CASSEAGVLAFF.